These 25 T cell receptor beta chains were all obtained from the same sample, sequenced in a study of prognosis after radiotherapy for stage I lung cancer. Genomic DNA provided the template from which TCR beta CDR3 was amplified by two-round multiplex PCR. During first-round PCR, primers specific to each TRBV and TRBJ gene were used. TCRdb reprocessed the multiplex PCR reads with MiXCR, giving one entry per CDR3 protein. The sample lists about 31,000 distinct CDR3 sequences; 42% were seen once. Sequences were derived from PBMCs, sampled before or after stereotactic body radiation therapy (not recorded which). Every receptor here comes from a donor aged 50 or older with non-small cell lung cancer.

This chain links TRBV6-1 with TRBJ2-7; D may be TRBD1 (6 bases). Germline V gene lookup returns CDR1 MNHNS and CDR2 SASEGT. The V and J ends lost 0 bases and 13 bases respectively, with 22 bases between them. This CDR3 region has 15 residues. CDR3 amino acids: CASSEAQGPPYEYYF. CDR3 DNA sequence: TGTGCCAGCAGTGAAGCGCAGGGGCCCCCCTACGAGTATTACTTC.

This clonotype is a singleton in its sample. The chain links TRBV19 to TRBJ2-7, with no clear D. The V gene's germline CDR1 is LNHDA and CDR2 SQIVND (reference sequence). The ends were cut back, 6 bases at V and 7 bases at J, with 10 bases in the middle. CDR3 length equals 11 residues. CDR3 region: CASSLLDEQYF. The CDR3 DNA sequence: TGTGCCAGTAGCCTGCTGGATGAGCAGTACTTC.

This clonotype was observed many times. This chain links TRBV2 with TRBJ2-3, with 9 bases aligning to TRBD2. The junction had 5 bases not matched to a gene; V was cut back by 4 bases and J by 3 bases. Germline CDR1 is SNHLY and CDR2 is FYNNEI. The CDR3 extends over 15 amino acids. The CDR3 DNA reads as TGTGCCAGCAGTGTCTTAAGCGGGAGGACAGATACGCAGTATTTT. Its protein product is CASSVLSGRTDTQYF.

This clonotype was found many times. V is TRBV6-1 and J is TRBJ2-3; 11 bases fit TRBD1. Trimming at V came to 3 bases and at J to 4 bases, leaving 3 bases not matched to a gene. Germline V gene data show CDR1 as MNHNS and CDR2 as SASEGT. This CDR3 has 15 residues. The CDR3 DNA follows: TGTGCCAGCAGTGAGGGACAGGGGGGGGCAGATACGCAGTATTTT. Its protein product is CASSEGQGGADTQYF.

This clonotype was counted at least ten times. The rearrangement joins TRBV20-1 to TRBJ1-5; D unresolved. Trimming took off 3 bases at V and 4 bases at J, with 19 bases between the two ends. Germline V gene lookup returns CDR1 DFQATT and CDR2 SNEGSKA (reference sequence). This CDR3 comprises 16 residues. The CDR3 region has the DNA TGCAGTGCTAGGGCGGGCGGGTCCAACGCAAATCAGCCCCAGCATTTT. Protein: CSARAGGSNANQPQHF.

The V and J genes are TRBV6-4 and TRBJ2-3; D is undetermined. Germline CDR1 and CDR2: MRHNA and SNTAGT. The CDR3 totals 16 residues. Trimming shortened V by 5 bases and J by 2 bases, and 17 bases separated the two germline ends. CDR3 in amino acids: CASSYFPGGTTDTQYF. In DNA, the CDR3 is TGTGCCAGCAGTTACTTTCCAGGTGGCACCACAGATACGCAGTATTTT.

Judged by abundance, this clonotype is medium-sized. The chain has TRBV6-2 or TRBV6-3 and TRBJ2-7; D is possibly TRBD1 (5 bases). The CDR3 contains 17 residues. Looked up from germline, CDR1 is MNHEY and CDR2 is SVGEGT. The V gene lost 5 bases and the J gene lost 2 bases, with 22 bases spanning the gap. CDR3 amino acids: CASSPGLWGGPPYEQYF. In DNA, the CDR3 is TGTGCCAGCAGTCCTGGCCTGTGGGGCGGACCCCCCTACGAGCAGTACTTC.

Note on this clonotype: One base separates it from a far larger clone, so it is likely a read error. V gene TRBV6-4 combines with J gene TRBJ2-5, with a tentative D call TRBD1 (6 bases). With 6 bases removed from V and 2 bases from J, the gap between germline ends came to 16 bases. There are 15 residues in the CDR3. Germline V gene sequence: CDR1 MRHNA, CDR2 SNTAGT. The CDR3 sequence: CASSSHREKQETQYF. CDR3 sequence (DNA): TGTGCCAGCAGCTCACACAGGGAAAAACAAGAGACCCAGTACTTC.

This clonotype has a handful of counts. Given a much more abundant clone one base away, this may be a read error. The gene calls are TRBV2 and TRBJ1-1; perhaps TRBD1 as D (5 bases). This CDR3 spans 15 amino acids. The germline gives CDR1 SNHLY, CDR2 FYNNEI. Written as DNA, the CDR3 is TGTGCCGGCAGTTCCCACCGGGGGGAGAACACTGAAGCTTTCTTT. Residues: CAGSSHRGENTEAFF.

J is TRBJ2-7 and V is TRBV28, with D perhaps TRBD1 (6 bases). The V gene lost 6 bases and the J gene lost 2 bases, with 14 bases spanning the gap. Per the germline V gene, CDR1 is MDHEN and CDR2 is SYDVKM. The CDR3 contains 14 residues. CDR3 protein: CASRPRQEPYEQYF. CDR3 DNA: TGTGCCAGCAGACCCCGACAGGAACCCTACGAGCAGTACTTC.

The table lists this clonotype with many counts. Relative to the germline gene, one junction end is altered; a read error may explain this. The chain is built from TRBV29-1 and TRBJ1-2; D is unclear. CDR3 length: 10 residues. In germline, CDR1 is SQVTM, CDR2 ANQGSEA. Here the CDR3 DNA reads TGCAGCGTTGATCAAGGCCTTTCAGCCTTC. Protein product: CSVDQGLSAF.

This clonotype was detected many times. V gene TRBV20-1 combines with J gene TRBJ2-1, with 11 bases identical to TRBD1. V shed 6 bases and J 4 bases; nucleotides not matched to a gene: 5. The V gene's germline CDR1 is DFQATT and CDR2 SNEGSKA (reference sequence). The CDR3 is made up of 14 amino acids. Written as DNA, the CDR3 is TGCAGTGCGAACGGACAGGGGGCTTACAATGAGCAGTTCTTC. This sequence encodes CSANGQGAYNEQFF.

As to this clonotype: This sequence may be a read error, since a much larger clone differs from it by one base. The CDR3 end shows no conserved phenylalanine or tryptophan, and so a read error is likely. This chain links TRBV6-4 with TRBJ1-5, with D maybe TRBD1 (5 bases). This CDR3 is 13 amino acids long. Trimming stripped 5 bases from V and 6 bases from J, with 11 bases between. CDR1 is MRHNA, CDR2 SNTAGT, per germline. CDR3 nucleotides: TGTGCCAGCAGTCGACAGCTGCGTCAGCCCCAGCATCTT. Translating it yields CASSRQLRQPQHL.

Note on this clonotype: The junction shows a germline mismatch at one end, possibly a read error. The rearrangement links TRBV6-5 to TRBJ1-2, with D unresolved. From germline, CDR1 is MNHEY and CDR2 SVGAGI. This CDR3 has 15 residues. CDR3 amino acids: CAGSYVGLTNYGYTF. The CDR3 region has the DNA TGTGCCGGCAGTTATGTGGGGTTGACTAACTATGGATACACCTTC.

V gene TRBV6-4 combines with J gene TRBJ1-1; possible D gene TRBD1, 6 bases. Germline CDR1 reads MRHNA; CDR2 reads SNTAGT. This CDR3 spans 15 amino acids. V was shortened by 11 bases and J by 1 base, with 20 bases between the two germline ends. CDR3: CAAEGRGARNTEAFF. CDR3 DNA: TGTGCCGCCGAGGGTCGGGGGGCAAGGAACACTGAAGCTTTCTTT.

This clonotype was found many times. This chain joins TRBV5-5 and TRBJ2-2, with unresolved D. Per germline, CDR1 SGHKS and CDR2 YYEKEE (reference sequence). This CDR3 is built from 14 residues. The germline V and J ends were trimmed by 4 bases and 1 base, with 8 bases remaining between them. CDR3 residues: CASSATWNTGELFF. The CDR3 coding sequence is TGTGCCAGCAGCGCCACATGGAACACCGGGGAGCTGTTTTTT.

The genes are TRBV6-2 or TRBV6-3 and TRBJ1-5, with a tentative D call TRBD1 (5 bases). The DNA end is a closer match to TRBJ2-3, so the J assignment may be wrong. Germline V gene data show CDR1 as MNHEY and CDR2 as SVGEGT. This CDR3 contains 13 residues. The CDR3 DNA is TGTGCCAGCATGTCCCCAGGGAATCAGCCCCAGTATTTT. Amino acid sequence: CASMSPGNQPQYF.

This sequence joins TRBV6-1 and TRBJ2-7, with 9 bases fitting TRBD1. The V gene end was trimmed by 7 bases and the J gene end by 12 bases; junction bases not matched to a gene: 19. The germline V gene encodes CDR1 MNHNS and CDR2 SASEGT. The CDR3 totals 15 residues. The chain's CDR3 is CASIPYRGRPAGPYF. The CDR3 DNA follows: TGTGCCAGCATCCCCTACAGGGGGCGTCCGGCGGGTCCGTACTTC.

Ten or more counts support this clonotype. The V call is TRBV20-1, the J call TRBJ1-2; D is ambiguous. Trimming left V 3 bases short and J 3 bases short, with 8 bases between. This CDR3 region has 12 residues. The germline V gene encodes CDR1 DFQATT and CDR2 SNEGSKA (reference sequence). This CDR3 is CSARVEDYGYTF. The CDR3 DNA reads TGCAGTGCTAGGGTGGAGGACTATGGCTACACCTTC.

This clonotype was seen repeatedly, ten times or more. The chain recombines TRBV5-1 with TRBJ2-7; D is possibly TRBD2 (6 bases). V gave up 4 bases and J gave up 2 bases, with 13 bases separating them. The germline V gene encodes CDR1 SGHRS and CDR2 YFSETQ. The CDR3 extends over 14 amino acids. CDR3 nucleotides: TGCGCCAGCAGCCCTAGTGGAGGGACCTACGAGCAGTACTTC. This gives the protein CASSPSGGTYEQYF.

This clonotype was recorded many times. The chain carries TRBV24-1 and TRBJ2-2, with D maybe TRBD1 (6 bases). V was pared by 9 bases and J by 1 base, with 11 bases between. CDR1 and CDR2 from the germline V gene are KGHDR and SFDVKD. The CDR3 has 14 residues. CDR3 protein: CATEPGQNTGELFF. The DNA of the CDR3 is TGTGCCACCGAACCGGGACAGAACACCGGGGAGCTGTTTTTT.

On this clonotype itself: This likely traces to a read error, being one base from a far larger clone. V and J are TRBV27 and TRBJ1-2; D is possibly TRBD1 (6 bases). CDR1 MNHEY and CDR2 SMNVEV come from the germline V gene (reference sequence). The CDR3 is made up of 14 amino acids. Written as DNA, the CDR3 is TGTGGCAGCAGCCTTAGTCAGGGGCTCAATGGCTACACCTTC. Translation gives CGSSLSQGLNGYTF.

A note on this clonotype: Just one base apart from a much larger clone, this may be a read error. The chain couples TRBV11-2 to TRBJ2-5; TRBD2 matches at 10 bases. In germline, CDR1 is SGHAT, CDR2 FQNNGV. The CDR3 has 20 amino acids. The CDR3 nucleotides are TGTGCCAGCATCCCCCTCCTAGCGGGGGCCCTCGCAGCAAGTCGGGAGACCCAATACTTC. Amino acid sequence: CASIPLLAGALAASRETQYF.

The V and J genes are TRBV28 and TRBJ1-5, with TRBD1 matching over 8 bases. J lost 6 bases, V lost 3 bases, and 7 bases had no gene match. The CDR3 is 15 amino acids. Germline V gives CDR1 MDHEN, CDR2 SYDVKM. CDR3 region: CASSLRQGYGQPQHF. The DNA of the CDR3 is TGTGCCAGCAGTTTGAGACAGGGGTACGGTCAGCCCCAGCATTTT. The variable domain in full, with the rest retrieved from reference TRBV28 and TRBJ1-5, is DVKVTQSSRYLVKRTGEKVFLECVQDMDHENMFWYRQDPGLGLRLIYFSYDVKMKEKGDIPEGYSVSREKKERFSLILESASTNQTSMYLCASSLRQGYGQPQHFGDGTRLSIL.

In its sample, this clonotype is medium-sized. CDR3 sequence (DNA): TGTGCCAGCAGCTGGGGGTCAGAAGGAGAGCAGTACTTC. Residues: CASSWGSEGEQYF. J is TRBJ2-7 and V is TRBV6-1, with D perhaps matching TRBD1 or TRBD2 (5 bases each). Trimming took 6 bases from V and 7 from J, leaving 16 bases between them. Germline V lookup: CDR1 MNHNS, CDR2 SASEGT. This CDR3 spans 13 amino acids.